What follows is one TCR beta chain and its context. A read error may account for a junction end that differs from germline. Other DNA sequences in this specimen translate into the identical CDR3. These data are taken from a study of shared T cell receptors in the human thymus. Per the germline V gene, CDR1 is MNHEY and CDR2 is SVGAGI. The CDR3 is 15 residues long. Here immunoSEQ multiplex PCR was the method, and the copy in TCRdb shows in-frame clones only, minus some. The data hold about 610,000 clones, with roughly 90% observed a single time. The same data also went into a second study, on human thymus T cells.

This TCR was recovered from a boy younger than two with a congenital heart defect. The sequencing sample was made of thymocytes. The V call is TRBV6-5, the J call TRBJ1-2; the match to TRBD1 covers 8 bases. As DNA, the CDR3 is TGTGCCAGCAGTTACGTTCGAGACAGGGGCCATGGCTACACTTTC. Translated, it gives CASSYVRDRGHGYTF.